The T cell receptor beta chain described here comes from a study of post-analysis software for immune sequencing data. Study outcomes and limitations: Samples sharing a preparation batch grouped tightly together when assessed by F measure. Included in a set of several TRBV segments more frequent in patients than controls were TRBV5-6, TRBV5-1 and TRBV20-1.

Unique molecular identifiers were carried by the TCR beta cDNA libraries. One entry per CDR3 protein results from TCRdb running MiXCR on the PCR reads. The data show around 260,000 distinct CDR3 sequences, with about 40% seen just once and around 5.2% held by the top ten. Comment on this clonotype: As yet, its antigen is unknown.

Trimming took 6 bases from V and 5 from J; bases not matched to a gene: 5. Germline assignment: CDR1 MNHEY and CDR2 SVGEGT. This CDR3 contains 14 residues. This chain connects TRBV6-2 or TRBV6-3 to TRBJ2-3; 10 nucleotides agree with TRBD2. Sequencing used blood. The clonotype comes from a girl aged 10-17 years with multiple sclerosis. The CDR3 bases are TGTGCCAGCAGGATTGTAGCGGGGGGAGATACGCAGTATTTT. This translates into CASRIVAGGDTQYF.